This entry lists 14 T cell receptor beta chains sequenced from one sample in a study of T cells in Graves' hyperthyroidism and ophthalmopathy (dated by TCRdb to about 2019). Receptor amplification or capture employed multiplex PCR. The instrument given in TCRdb is Illumina HiSeq 2000. Amplification of TCR beta CDR3 regions was carried out from RNA transcripts. A first-round RT-PCR of the TCR CDR3 used the HTBI primer set with the Qiagen OneStep RT-PCR kit. In TCRdb, the public reads were trimmed at Q25 with fastp and aligned with MiXCR, with productive beta chains retained. Entries are consolidated by CDR3 protein sequence, retaining the most common genes and DNA. The sample profile shows about 520,000 distinct CDR3 sequences; less than 25% of them were found once. The ten largest clones capture around 11% of the sample. The sample consisted of blood. These receptors originate from a woman in her twenties or thirties with Graves' ophthalmopathy.

At least ten counts were recorded for this clonotype. The chain employs TRBV20-1 and TRBJ1-2; perhaps TRBD1 as D (6 bases). The germline V gene encodes CDR1 DFQATT and CDR2 SNEGSKA (reference sequence). The V end was cut by 2 bases, the J end by 5 bases, with 6 bases between. CDR3 length: 11 amino acids. The CDR3, as DNA: TGCAGTGCTAGACAGGGGTATGGCTACACCTTC. It encodes CSARQGYGYTF.

This clonotype came up many times. The rearrangement uses TRBV6-5 and TRBJ2-5; possible D gene TRBD1, 5 bases. Looked up from germline, CDR1 is MNHEY and CDR2 is SVGAGI. V lost 6 bases and J lost 5, with 25 bases in between. This CDR3 has 17 amino acids. CDR3 protein: CASRSPQDPWSAETQYF. The CDR3, as DNA: TGTGCCAGCAGGTCACCACAGGATCCGTGGAGCGCGGAGACCCAGTACTTC.

This clonotype has ten or more counts. The chain links TRBV18 to TRBJ2-5; tentatively, D is TRBD1 (5 bases). V was trimmed by 2 bases and J by 3 bases, leaving 13 bases between them. Germline CDR1 KGHSH, CDR2 LQKENI. This CDR3 contains 15 residues. For the CDR3, the DNA is TGTGCCAGCTCACCAGACCCAGGGCGAAAAGAGACCCAGTACTTC. As protein: CASSPDPGRKETQYF.

A word on this clonotype: This clone may be a read error of a much larger clone one base away. No conserved phenylalanine or tryptophan is present at the end of the CDR3, so a read error is the likely explanation. The rearrangement joins TRBV2 to TRBJ1-6; D unresolved. Germline V gives CDR1 SNHLY, CDR2 FYNNEI. V lost 8 bases to trimming and J lost 7 bases, with 12 bases between them. This CDR3 spans 13 amino acids. The CDR3 DNA reads as TGTGCCAGCCTCGACGGGTTCAATTCACCCCTCCACTAT. It codes for CASLDGFNSPLHY.

This clonotype was seen many times. The rearrangement links TRBV6-1 to TRBJ2-5, with TRBD2 identical over 10 bases. The CDR3 covers 14 residues. With V trimmed by 10 bases and J by 4 bases, 9 bases remained unmatched. Germline V gives CDR1 MNHNS, CDR2 SASEGT. The CDR3 spells CANRVAGGGETQYF. The CDR3 DNA is TGTGCCAACAGAGTAGCGGGAGGAGGAGAGACCCAGTACTTC.

This clonotype was counted ten times or more. This CDR3 is CAWDRVAGNTEAFF. CDR3 bases: TGTGCCTGGGACAGGGTTGCGGGAAACACTGAAGCTTTCTTT. This chain uses TRBV30 with TRBJ1-1; 7 bases agree with TRBD1. The CDR3 covers 14 residues. Trimming at V came to 5 bases and at J to 2 bases, leaving 8 bases not matched to a gene. Germline lookup yields CDR1 GTSNPN and CDR2 SVGIG (reference sequence).

This clonotype was counted ten times or more. For the CDR3, the DNA is TGTGCCAGCAGCTTACAGGCCCCCACTGAAGCTTTCTTT. Translating it yields CASSLQAPTEAFF. J is TRBJ1-1 and V is TRBV11-2; D uncertain. The CDR3 contains 13 residues. V lost 2 bases and J lost 4, with 8 bases in between. Germline V gene sequence: CDR1 SGHAT, CDR2 FQNNGV.

This clonotype was observed many times. The chain employs TRBV6-1 and TRBJ1-2; 8 bases line up with TRBD1. The length of the CDR3 is 14 residues. Per germline, CDR1 MNHNS and CDR2 SASEGT. V shed 6 bases, J shed 0 bases, and the junction held 3 bases outside the gene matches. CDR3: CASRGTGSNYGYTF. As DNA, the CDR3 is TGTGCCAGCAGAGGGACAGGATCTAACTATGGCTACACCTTC.

This clonotype was recorded many times. One end of the junction varies from germline; a read error may be responsible. This chain uses TRBV6-1 with TRBJ2-7; 7 bases line up with TRBD1. The CDR3 length is 14 residues. Germline assignment: CDR1 MNHNS and CDR2 SASEGT. CDR3 sequence: CATSGTESSYEQYF. CDR3 coding DNA: TGTGCCACCAGTGGGACAGAGTCCTCCTACGAGCAGTACTTC.

In this sample, this clonotype turned up many times. The chain uses TRBV20-1 and TRBJ1-4; TRBD1 aligns across 7 bases. J lost 8 bases, V lost 5 bases, and 5 bases had no gene match. The CDR3 spans 12 residues. From germline, CDR1 is DFQATT and CDR2 SNEGSKA (reference sequence). The CDR3 DNA follows: TGCAGTGCTGGACAGGTACCAGAAAAACTGTTTTTT. Residues: CSAGQVPEKLFF.

This clonotype has ten or more counts. CDR3 sequence reads: CASSPIMEGGYGYTF. DNA for the CDR3: TGTGCCAGCAGCCCAATAATGGAGGGAGGCTATGGCTACACCTTC. The chain joins TRBV12-3 or TRBV12-4 to TRBJ1-2; D is unresolved. This CDR3 spans 15 amino acids. Trimming took off 6 bases at V and 4 bases at J, with 18 bases between the two ends.

This clonotype was detected many times. V gene TRBV3-1 combines with J gene TRBJ2-7; possibly TRBD2 for D (5 bases). The CDR3 contains 15 residues. Trimming removed 4 bases from V and 2 bases from J, with 15 bases in between. From germline, CDR1 is LGHDT and CDR2 YNNKEL (reference sequence). This CDR3 is CASSRKHSGAYEQYF. The CDR3 DNA is TGTGCCAGCAGCCGGAAACACAGCGGAGCCTACGAGCAGTACTTC.

This clonotype has ten or more counts. The V gene is TRBV4-1, the J gene TRBJ1-5; D unclear. In germline, CDR1 is MGHRA, CDR2 YSYEKL. This CDR3 is 14 amino acids long. V lost 0 bases and J lost 7, with 10 bases in between. In DNA, the CDR3 is TGCGCCAGCAGCCAAGAGCTGGGTCGGCAGCCCCAGCATTTT. This translates into CASSQELGRQPQHF.

This clonotype was counted only a few times. This chain joins TRBV13 and TRBJ2-7, with 10 positions matching TRBD1. The J segment lost 5 bases and the V segment lost 5 bases, leaving 9 bases of the junction unmatched. CDR1 and CDR2 (germline): PRHDT, FYEKMQ (reference sequence). The CDR3 totals 15 residues. Here the CDR3 reads CASSAWTGGGDEQYF. The CDR3 DNA reads TGTGCCAGCAGCGCATGGACAGGGGGTGGAGACGAGCAGTACTTC.